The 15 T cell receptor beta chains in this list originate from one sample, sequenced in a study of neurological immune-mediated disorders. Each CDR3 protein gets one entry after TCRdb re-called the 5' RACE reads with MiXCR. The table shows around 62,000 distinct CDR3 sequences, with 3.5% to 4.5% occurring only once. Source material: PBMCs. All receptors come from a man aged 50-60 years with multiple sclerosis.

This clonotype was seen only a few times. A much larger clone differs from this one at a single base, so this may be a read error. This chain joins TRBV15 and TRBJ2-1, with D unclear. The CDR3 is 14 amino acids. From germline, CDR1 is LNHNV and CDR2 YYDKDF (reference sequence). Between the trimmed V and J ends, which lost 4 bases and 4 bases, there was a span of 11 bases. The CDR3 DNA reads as TGTGCCACCAGCAACCAGGAAAGATACAATGAGCAGTTCTTC. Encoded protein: CATSNQERYNEQFF.

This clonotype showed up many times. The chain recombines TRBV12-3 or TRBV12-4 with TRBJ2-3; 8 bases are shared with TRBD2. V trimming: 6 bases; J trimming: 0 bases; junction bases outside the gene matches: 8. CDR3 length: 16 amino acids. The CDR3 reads CASSPRPGGSTDTQYF. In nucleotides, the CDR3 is TGTGCCAGCAGCCCCCGACCGGGAGGGAGCACAGATACGCAGTATTTT.

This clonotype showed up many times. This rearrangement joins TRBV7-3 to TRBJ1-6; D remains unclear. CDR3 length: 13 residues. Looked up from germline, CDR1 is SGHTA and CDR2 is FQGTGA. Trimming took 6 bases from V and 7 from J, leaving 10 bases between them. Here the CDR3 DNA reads TGTGCCAGCAGTGTGATGGTCAATTCACCCCTCCACTTT. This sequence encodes CASSVMVNSPLHF.

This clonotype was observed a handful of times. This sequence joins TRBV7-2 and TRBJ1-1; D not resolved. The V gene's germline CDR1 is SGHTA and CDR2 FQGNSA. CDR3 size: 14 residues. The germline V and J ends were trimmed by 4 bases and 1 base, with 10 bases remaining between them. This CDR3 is CASSSGGWNTEAFF. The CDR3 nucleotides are TGTGCCAGCAGCTCCGGTGGGTGGAACACTGAAGCTTTCTTT.

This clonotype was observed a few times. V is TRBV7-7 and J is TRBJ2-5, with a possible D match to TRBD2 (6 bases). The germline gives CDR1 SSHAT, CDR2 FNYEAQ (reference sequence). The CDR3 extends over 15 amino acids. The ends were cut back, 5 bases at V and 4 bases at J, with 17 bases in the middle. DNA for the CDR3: TGTGCCAGCAGCCTCCGGGACTCGCTCCGAGAGACCCAGTACTTC. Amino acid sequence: CASSLRDSLRETQYF.

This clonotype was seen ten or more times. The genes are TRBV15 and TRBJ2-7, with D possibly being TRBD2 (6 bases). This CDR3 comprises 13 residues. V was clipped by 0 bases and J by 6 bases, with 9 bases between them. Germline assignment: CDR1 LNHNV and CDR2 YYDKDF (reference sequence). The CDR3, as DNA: TGTGCCACCAGCAGAGATCTGGGAGGCGAGCAGTACTTC. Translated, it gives CATSRDLGGEQYF.

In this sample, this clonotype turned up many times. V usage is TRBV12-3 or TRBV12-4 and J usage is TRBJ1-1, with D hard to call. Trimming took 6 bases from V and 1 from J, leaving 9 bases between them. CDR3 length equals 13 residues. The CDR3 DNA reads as TGTGCCAGCAGCAGACTGGGGAACACTGAAGCTTTCTTT. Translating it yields CASSRLGNTEAFF.

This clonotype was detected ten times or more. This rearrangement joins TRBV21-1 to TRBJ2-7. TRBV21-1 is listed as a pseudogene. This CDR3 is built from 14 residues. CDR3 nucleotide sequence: TGTGCCAGCAGCAAATCTCAGAAAGAATACGAGCAGTACGTC. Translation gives CASSKSQKEYEQYV.

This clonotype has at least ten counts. The CDR3 region has the DNA TGTGCCAGCAGCCACACAGGGGGCACCTCGAGGGAGACGCAGTATTTT. Translating it yields CASSHTGGTSRETQYF. V and J are TRBV7-9 and TRBJ2-3, with 9 nucleotides matching TRBD1. CDR1 is SEHNR and CDR2 is FQNEAQ in the germline V gene (reference sequence). With V trimmed by 5 bases and J by 9 bases, 15 bases remained unmatched. The CDR3 loop spans 16 amino acids.

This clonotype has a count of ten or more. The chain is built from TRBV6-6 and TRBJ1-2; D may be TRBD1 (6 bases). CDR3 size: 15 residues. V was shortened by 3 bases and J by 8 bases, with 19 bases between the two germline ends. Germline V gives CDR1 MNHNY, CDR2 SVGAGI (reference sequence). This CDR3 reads CASSYTARTEAGYTF. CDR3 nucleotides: TGTGCCAGCAGTTATACGGCCCGGACAGAAGCGGGCTACACCTTC.

This chain's CDR3 is CASSSATRVSIEAFF. The CDR3 DNA follows: TGTGCCAGCAGCTCCGCTACTAGGGTTAGTATTGAAGCTTTCTTT. The rearrangement links TRBV5-6 to TRBJ1-1; D gene uncertain. Between the trimmed V and J ends, which lost 3 bases and 7 bases, there was a span of 19 bases. In germline, CDR1 is SGHDT, CDR2 YYEEEE. This CDR3 is 15 amino acids long.

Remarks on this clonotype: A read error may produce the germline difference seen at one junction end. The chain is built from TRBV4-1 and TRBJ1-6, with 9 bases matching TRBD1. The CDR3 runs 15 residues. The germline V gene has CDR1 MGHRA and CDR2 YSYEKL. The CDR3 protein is CASSQQTGGAVYLNF. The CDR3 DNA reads TGCGCCAGCAGCCAACAGACAGGGGGTGCAGTTTACCTCAACTTT.

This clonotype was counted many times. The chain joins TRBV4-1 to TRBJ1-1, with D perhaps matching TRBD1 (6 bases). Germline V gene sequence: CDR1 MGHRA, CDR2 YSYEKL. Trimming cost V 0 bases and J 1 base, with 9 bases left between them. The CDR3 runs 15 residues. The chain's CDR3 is CASSQDGQPNTEAFF. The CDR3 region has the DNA TGCGCCAGCAGCCAAGATGGACAGCCGAACACTGAAGCTTTCTTT.

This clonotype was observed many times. The CDR3 DNA reads as TGCGCCAGCAGTCAGGACGACGGGGAGGTTGGCTACACCTTC. It encodes CASSQDDGEVGYTF. V gene TRBV5-1 combines with J gene TRBJ1-2; unclear D gene. Germline lookup yields CDR1 SGHRS and CDR2 YFSETQ. The CDR3 is 14 residues long. V gave up 5 bases and J gave up 7 bases, with 18 bases separating them.

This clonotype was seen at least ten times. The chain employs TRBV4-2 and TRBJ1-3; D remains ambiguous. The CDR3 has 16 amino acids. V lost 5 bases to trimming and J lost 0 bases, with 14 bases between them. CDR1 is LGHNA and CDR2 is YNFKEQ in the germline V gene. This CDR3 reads CASSGTDVNSGNTIYF. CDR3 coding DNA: TGTGCCAGCAGCGGAACAGATGTCAACTCTGGAAACACCATATATTTT.